These T cell receptor beta chains were read from a single sample in a study of T cell repertoires in cytomegalovirus infection. Each CDR3 protein gets one entry after TCRdb re-called the reads with MiXCR. The data show 300,000 or so distinct CDR3 sequences, about 23% seen once. Specimen: PBMCs. The source of these receptors is a human donor in good health (CMV status not recorded). Some clones in this sample may be carry-over from other donors' samples. CDR3s include the opening cysteine and the closing phenylalanine or tryptophan. A D gene is named only where the DNA matches it firmly. Rows may omit the clone size; those that give it use once, few, many or a size class.

D gene: TRBD1; J gene: TRBJ1-5; V gene: TRBV28; clone size: .; CDR3 protein: CASLDRGRQPQHF; CDR3 DNA: TGTGCCAGCCTTGACAGGGGGCGTCAGCCCCAGCATTTT
D gene: .; J gene: TRBJ2-3; V gene: TRBV14; clone size: .; CDR3 protein: CASSRLLDSDTQYF; CDR3 DNA: TGTGCCAGCAGCCGCCTGCTGGATTCTGATACGCAGTATTTT
D gene: .; J gene: TRBJ1-5; V gene: TRBV29-1; clone size: many; CDR3 protein: CSVGGDSNQPQHF; CDR3 DNA: TGCAGCGTTGGGGGGGATAGCAATCAGCCCCAGCATTTT
D gene: .; J gene: TRBJ1-3; V gene: TRBV7-8; clone size: many; CDR3 protein: CASSLAPPNSMMNTIYF; CDR3 DNA: TGTGCCAGCAGCTTAGCCCCCCCTAACTCAATGATGAACACCATATATTTT
D gene: .; J gene: TRBJ1-3; V gene: TRBV7-2; clone size: many; CDR3 protein: CASSLTYSGNTIYF; CDR3 DNA: TGTGCCAGCAGCCTGACATACTCTGGAAACACCATATATTTT
D gene: TRBD1; J gene: TRBJ2-7; V gene: TRBV2; clone size: .; CDR3 protein: CASSVAGTGGNEQYF; CDR3 DNA: TGTGCCAGCAGTGTAGCCGGGACAGGGGGTAACGAGCAGTACTTC
D gene: .; J gene: TRBJ2-3; V gene: TRBV7-2; clone size: many; CDR3 protein: CASSYIMGPDTQYF; CDR3 DNA: TGTGCCAGCAGCTATATAATGGGGCCAGATACGCAGTATTTT
D gene: TRBD1; J gene: TRBJ2-1; V gene: TRBV11-2; clone size: few; CDR3 protein: CASSLALNRGLGNEQFF; CDR3 DNA: TGTGCCAGCAGCTTAGCCCTAAACAGGGGGCTGGGCAATGAGCAGTTCTTC
D gene: .; J gene: TRBJ2-3; V gene: TRBV29-1; clone size: .; CDR3 protein: CSVSTNFQDTQYF; CDR3 DNA: TGCAGCGTATCTACGAACTTCCAAGATACGCAGTATTTT
D gene: .; J gene: TRBJ1-1; V gene: TRBV6-1; clone size: .; CDR3 protein: CASSDLGGSTEAFF; CDR3 DNA: TGTGCCAGCAGTGATCTGGGGGGGAGCACTGAAGCTTTCTTT
D gene: .; J gene: TRBJ2-3; V gene: TRBV2; clone size: .; CDR3 protein: CASSELRSTDTQYF; CDR3 DNA: TGTGCCAGCAGTGAATTAAGAAGCACAGATACGCAGTATTTT
D gene: .; J gene: TRBJ1-1; V gene: TRBV4-1; clone size: few; CDR3 protein: CASSHRTLNTEAFF; CDR3 DNA: TGCGCCAGCAGCCACAGGACCTTGAACACTGAAGCTTTCTTT
D gene: .; J gene: TRBJ2-3; V gene: TRBV11-2; clone size: .; CDR3 protein: CASSSPVGTQYF; CDR3 DNA: TGTGCCAGCAGCTCACCCGTTGGTACGCAGTATTTT
D gene: .; J gene: TRBJ1-1; V gene: TRBV7-2; clone size: many; CDR3 protein: CASSFQGTDTEAFF; CDR3 DNA: TGTGCCAGCAGCTTTCAGGGGACGGACACTGAAGCTTTCTTT
D gene: .; J gene: TRBJ1-2; V gene: TRBV11-2; clone size: .; CDR3 protein: CASSLGGLTNYGYTF; CDR3 DNA: TGTGCCAGCAGCTTAGGTGGACTAACTAACTATGGCTACACCTTC
D gene: .; J gene: TRBJ2-2; V gene: TRBV2; clone size: few; CDR3 protein: CASSVTMSSGELFF; CDR3 DNA: TGTGCCAGCAGTGTAACAATGAGTAGCGGGGAGCTGTTTTTT
D gene: .; J gene: TRBJ2-4; V gene: TRBV28; clone size: few; CDR3 protein: CASSFGHPNIQYF; CDR3 DNA: TGTGCCAGCAGTTTCGGCCACCCAAACATTCAGTACTTC
D gene: .; J gene: TRBJ1-3; V gene: TRBV12-3/TRBV12-4; clone size: many; CDR3 protein: CASRQASGNTIYF; CDR3 DNA: TGTGCCAGCAGACAGGCTTCTGGAAACACCATATATTTT
D gene: .; J gene: TRBJ1-5; V gene: TRBV30; clone size: .; CDR3 protein: CAWRGESGQPQHF; CDR3 DNA: TGTGCCTGGAGGGGCGAGAGTGGACAGCCCCAGCATTTT
D gene: .; J gene: TRBJ2-5; V gene: TRBV7-4; clone size: .; CDR3 protein: CASSRRERLQETQYF; CDR3 DNA: TGTGCCAGCAGCCGCCGGGAGCGGCTTCAAGAGACCCAGTACTTC
D gene: .; J gene: TRBJ1-1; V gene: TRBV11-2; clone size: many; CDR3 protein: CASSPSWGSGTEAFF; CDR3 DNA: TGTGCCAGCAGCCCTTCATGGGGATCAGGCACTGAAGCTTTCTTT
D gene: TRBD1; J gene: TRBJ2-4; V gene: TRBV11-2; clone size: .; CDR3 protein: CASSLGDSKNIQYF; CDR3 DNA: TGTGCCAGCAGCTTGGGGGACAGTAAAAACATTCAGTACTTC
D gene: TRBD2; J gene: TRBJ2-1; V gene: TRBV20-1; clone size: few; CDR3 protein: CSTSGGAHNEQFF; CDR3 DNA: TGCAGCACGAGCGGGGGGGCCCACAATGAGCAGTTCTTC
D gene: .; J gene: TRBJ1-1; V gene: TRBV7-9; clone size: few; CDR3 protein: CASSAMGRGNTEAFF; CDR3 DNA: TGTGCCAGCAGCGCTATGGGCAGGGGGAACACTGAAGCTTTCTTT
D gene: TRBD2; J gene: TRBJ2-2; V gene: TRBV20-1; clone size: many; CDR3 protein: CSARALAVNTGELFF; CDR3 DNA: TGCAGTGCTAGAGCCCTAGCGGTGAACACCGGGGAGCTGTTTTTT
D gene: TRBD1; J gene: TRBJ1-6; V gene: TRBV28; clone size: few; CDR3 protein: CASSLWRTGESPLHF; CDR3 DNA: TGTGCCAGCAGTTTATGGCGGACAGGGGAATCACCCCTCCACTTT
D gene: .; J gene: TRBJ2-1; V gene: TRBV28; clone size: few; CDR3 protein: CASSYTGQNNNEQFF; CDR3 DNA: TGTGCCAGCAGCTATACAGGGCAGAATAACAATGAGCAGTTCTTC
D gene: .; J gene: TRBJ2-5; V gene: TRBV20-1; clone size: .; CDR3 protein: CSATDGGETQYF; CDR3 DNA: TGCAGTGCTACCGACGGTGGGGAGACCCAGTACTTC
D gene: .; J gene: TRBJ2-7; V gene: TRBV7-2; clone size: many; CDR3 protein: CASSPASYEQYF; CDR3 DNA: TGTGCCAGCAGCCCCGCCTCCTACGAGCAGTACTTC
D gene: .; J gene: TRBJ2-7; V gene: TRBV7-2; clone size: many; CDR3 protein: CASSLFGGRDEQYF; CDR3 DNA: TGTGCCAGCAGCTTATTCGGCGGGCGGGACGAGCAGTACTTC
D gene: .; J gene: TRBJ1-1; V gene: TRBV7-8; clone size: many; CDR3 protein: CASSTVWPEAFF; CDR3 DNA: TGTGCCAGCAGTACGGTCTGGCCTGAAGCTTTCTTT
D gene: TRBD2; J gene: TRBJ2-1; V gene: TRBV28; clone size: few; CDR3 protein: CASRRRENEQFF; CDR3 DNA: TGTGCCAGCAGAAGGCGGGAGAATGAGCAGTTCTTC
D gene: .; J gene: TRBJ2-5; V gene: TRBV28; clone size: few; CDR3 protein: CASVWAGPYQETQYF; CDR3 DNA: TGTGCCAGCGTCTGGGCAGGGCCGTACCAAGAGACCCAGTACTTC
D gene: TRBD1; J gene: TRBJ1-1; V gene: TRBV7-2; clone size: few; CDR3 protein: CASSPGQGWNTEAFF; CDR3 DNA: TGTGCCAGCAGCCCGGGACAGGGGTGGAACACTGAAGCTTTCTTT
D gene: .; J gene: TRBJ2-7; V gene: TRBV29-1; clone size: few; CDR3 protein: CSVEDNTSKQYF; CDR3 DNA: TGCAGCGTTGAAGATAATACGTCCAAGCAGTACTTC
D gene: .; J gene: TRBJ2-1; V gene: TRBV7-2; clone size: many; CDR3 protein: CASSLLSHEQFF; CDR3 DNA: TGTGCCAGCAGCTTACTATCCCATGAGCAGTTCTTC
D gene: TRBD2; J gene: TRBJ2-1; V gene: TRBV11-2; clone size: .; CDR3 protein: CASSLSQGGGEQFF; CDR3 DNA: TGTGCCAGCAGCTTATCCCAGGGCGGGGGTGAGCAGTTCTTC
D gene: .; J gene: TRBJ2-6; V gene: TRBV19; clone size: few; CDR3 protein: CASKVSGANVLTF; CDR3 DNA: TGTGCCAGTAAGGTCTCTGGGGCCAACGTCCTGACTTTC
D gene: TRBD1; J gene: TRBJ1-5; V gene: TRBV2; clone size: few; CDR3 protein: CASSGGQRREPQHF; CDR3 DNA: TGTGCCAGCAGTGGGGGACAGCGACGTGAGCCCCAGCATTTT
D gene: .; J gene: TRBJ1-1; V gene: TRBV2; clone size: many; CDR3 protein: CASRTDAGTEAFF; CDR3 DNA: TGTGCCAGCAGAACGGACGCGGGAACTGAAGCTTTCTTT
D gene: .; J gene: TRBJ2-1; V gene: TRBV2; clone size: .; CDR3 protein: CASSSPGAIVNEQFF; CDR3 DNA: TGTGCCAGCAGTAGTCCGGGAGCGATTGTGAATGAGCAGTTCTTC
D gene: TRBD2; J gene: TRBJ2-1; V gene: TRBV25-1; clone size: .; CDR3 protein: CASSDPAGGLDEQFF; CDR3 DNA: TGTGCCAGCAGTGACCCCGCGGGGGGGCTGGATGAGCAGTTCTTC
D gene: .; J gene: TRBJ2-7; V gene: TRBV6-1; clone size: few; CDR3 protein: CASSEADSYEQYF; CDR3 DNA: TGTGCCAGCAGTGAAGCGGACAGCTACGAGCAGTACTTC
D gene: .; J gene: TRBJ1-1; V gene: TRBV19; clone size: .; CDR3 protein: CASNFVRGSNTEAFF; CDR3 DNA: TGTGCCAGTAACTTCGTCAGAGGGTCGAACACTGAAGCTTTCTTT
D gene: .; J gene: TRBJ1-2; V gene: TRBV5-1; clone size: few; CDR3 protein: CASGFQTANYGYTF; CDR3 DNA: TGCGCCAGCGGTTTTCAGACGGCTAACTATGGCTACACCTTC
D gene: .; J gene: TRBJ2-5; V gene: TRBV12-3/TRBV12-4; clone size: .; CDR3 protein: CASSPTGLQETQYF; CDR3 DNA: TGTGCCAGCAGTCCGACAGGCCTCCAAGAGACCCAGTACTTC
D gene: .; J gene: TRBJ2-3; V gene: TRBV7-9; clone size: .; CDR3 protein: CASSPTGTHGDTQYF; CDR3 DNA: TGTGCCAGCAGCCCAACCGGGACCCACGGAGATACGCAGTATTTT
D gene: TRBD1; J gene: TRBJ1-1; V gene: TRBV7-2; clone size: many; CDR3 protein: CASSKIWTGNTEAFF; CDR3 DNA: TGTGCCAGCAGCAAAATATGGACAGGGAACACTGAAGCTTTCTTT
D gene: TRBD1; J gene: TRBJ1-1; V gene: TRBV29-1; clone size: .; CDR3 protein: CSVDTGTGGEAFF; CDR3 DNA: TGCAGCGTTGATACCGGGACAGGGGGTGAAGCTTTCTTT
D gene: .; J gene: TRBJ2-3; V gene: TRBV7-2; clone size: .; CDR3 protein: CASSYATQGRGAQYF; CDR3 DNA: TGTGCCAGCAGCTACGCGACACAGGGTCGTGGGGCGCAGTATTTT
D gene: .; J gene: TRBJ2-4; V gene: TRBV7-9; clone size: few; CDR3 protein: CASSPWSQAKNIQYF; CDR3 DNA: TGTGCCAGCAGCCCTTGGAGTCAGGCCAAAAACATTCAGTACTTC
D gene: .; J gene: TRBJ2-1; V gene: TRBV7-3; clone size: many; CDR3 protein: CASSLTFMAEYNEQFF; CDR3 DNA: TGTGCCAGCAGCCTGACGTTTATGGCAGAGTACAATGAGCAGTTCTTC
D gene: TRBD2; J gene: TRBJ2-5; V gene: TRBV5-1; clone size: few; CDR3 protein: CASSLAGTSEETQYF; CDR3 DNA: TGCGCCAGCAGCTTGGCCGGGACTAGTGAAGAGACCCAGTACTTC